This is a list of T cell receptor beta chains from one sample in a study of OX40 agonist ivuxolimab in advanced cancers. TCRdb keeps only in-frame clones here, not all; method: immunoSEQ multiplex PCR. Of 40,000 to 45,000 clones listed, over 70% are singletons. Sequencing was performed on CD4+ or CD8+ T cells sorted from blood, taken in a trial of the OX40 agonist ivuxolimab. Receptor source: an adult with an advanced solid tumor such as melanoma, head and neck, liver or kidney cancer. CDR3s leave out the opening cysteine and the closing phenylalanine or tryptophan. Fields, in order: V gene, J gene, CDR3 protein.

V gene: TRBV19
J gene: TRBJ1-5
CDR3 protein: ASSLGTSGQPQH

V gene: TRBV29-1
J gene: TRBJ2-3
CDR3 protein: TKRGTSTDTQY

V gene: TRBV5-1
J gene: TRBJ2-7
CDR3 protein: ASSWDRYEQY

V gene: TRBV7-9
J gene: TRBJ2-3
CDR3 protein: ASSPNTSGSGDTQY

V gene: TRBV14
J gene: TRBJ2-1
CDR3 protein: ASSPRSSPYNEQF

V gene: TRBV14
J gene: TRBJ2-1
CDR3 protein: ASSQFSGRAAYNEQF

V gene: TRBV19
J gene: TRBJ1-5
CDR3 protein: ASSFGSGFDQPQH

V gene: TRBV10-3
J gene: TRBJ1-4
CDR3 protein: AIKGREDEKLF

V gene: TRBV18
J gene: TRBJ2-6
CDR3 protein: ASSPGTGSGANVLT

V gene: TRBV19
J gene: TRBJ2-3
CDR3 protein: ASRPDTDTQY

V gene: TRBV5-1
J gene: TRBJ2-1
CDR3 protein: ASSAGDSSYNEQF

V gene: TRBV19
J gene: TRBJ1-1
CDR3 protein: ASRGGAWTEAF

V gene: TRBV7-2
J gene: TRBJ1-2
CDR3 protein: ASSPHSGSNYGYT

V gene: TRBV2
J gene: TRBJ1-6
CDR3 protein: ASRGDSNNSPLH

V gene: TRBV5-1
J gene: TRBJ1-1
CDR3 protein: ASSLGLFTEAF

V gene: TRBV7-2
J gene: TRBJ2-5
CDR3 protein: ASIDGRGQETQY

V gene: TRBV28
J gene: TRBJ1-2
CDR3 protein: ASTSGQGSNYGYT

V gene: TRBV29-1
J gene: TRBJ1-2
CDR3 protein: SVEEWGNGYT

V gene: TRBV29-1
J gene: TRBJ2-3
CDR3 protein: SVEGARGTDTQY

V gene: TRBV9
J gene: TRBJ2-1
CDR3 protein: ASSALGTSGDNEQF

V gene: TRBV5-5
J gene: TRBJ1-5
CDR3 protein: ASSLTPRGWEPQH

V gene: TRBV5-1
J gene: TRBJ1-2
CDR3 protein: ASSLVGDYGYT

V gene: TRBV27
J gene: TRBJ1-3
CDR3 protein: ASSLTVKGNTIY

V gene: TRBV28
J gene: TRBJ1-1
CDR3 protein: ASSVLLRSNTEAF

V gene: TRBV5-1
J gene: TRBJ2-2
CDR3 protein: ASSLGAGSAGELF

V gene: TRBV7-9
J gene: TRBJ1-6
CDR3 protein: ASSLALATNSPLH

V gene: TRBV14
J gene: TRBJ1-1
CDR3 protein: ASSQGQGAWSEAF

V gene: TRBV5-4
J gene: TRBJ2-7
CDR3 protein: ASSLVQHEQY

V gene: TRBV18
J gene: TRBJ1-1
CDR3 protein: ASSGQVNTEAF

V gene: TRBV5-1
J gene: TRBJ2-1
CDR3 protein: ASSPSGFSYNEQF

V gene: TRBV27
J gene: TRBJ2-3
CDR3 protein: ASSLRVAGLTDTQY

V gene: TRBV19
J gene: TRBJ2-3
CDR3 protein: ASTSGQTFLDTQY

V gene: TRBV19
J gene: TRBJ1-5
CDR3 protein: ASSGQFNQPQH

V gene: TRBV30
J gene: TRBJ1-2
CDR3 protein: AWRNVF

V gene: TRBV30
J gene: TRBJ1-6
CDR3 protein: AWSKGVGNSPLH

V gene: TRBV11-2
J gene: TRBJ1-4
CDR3 protein: ASRGSLNEKLF

V gene: TRBV2
J gene: TRBJ2-1
CDR3 protein: ASLVGSSYNEQF

V gene: TRBV10-2
J gene: TRBJ1-5
CDR3 protein: ASSDRDRGLQPQH

V gene: TRBV7-9
J gene: TRBJ1-4
CDR3 protein: ASSRDPTNEKLF

V gene: TRBV6-6
J gene: TRBJ2-7
CDR3 protein: ASSGSSYEQY

V gene: TRBV6-1
J gene: TRBJ2-5
CDR3 protein: ASSEQGDQETQY

V gene: TRBV6-1
J gene: TRBJ2-3
CDR3 protein: ASSERGGQGLDTQY

V gene: TRBV7-8
J gene: TRBJ2-1
CDR3 protein: ASSPGQSTHNEQF

V gene: TRBV19
J gene: TRBJ2-2
CDR3 protein: ASSRLAGGRSTGELF

V gene: TRBV18
J gene: TRBJ1-1
CDR3 protein: ASSGTGRTEAF

V gene: TRBV7-3
J gene: TRBJ1-1
CDR3 protein: ASSQVMNTEAF

V gene: TRBV4-1
J gene: TRBJ1-3
CDR3 protein: ASSQDSGGRGNTIY

V gene: TRBV28
J gene: TRBJ1-2
CDR3 protein: ASSLAGDRSYT

V gene: TRBV5-5
J gene: TRBJ1-2
CDR3 protein: ASSLGQGALDGYT

V gene: TRBV5-4
J gene: -
CDR3 protein: ASSPRGGGRAAYEQY

V gene: TRBV28
J gene: TRBJ2-5
CDR3 protein: ASSRRKKVYETQY